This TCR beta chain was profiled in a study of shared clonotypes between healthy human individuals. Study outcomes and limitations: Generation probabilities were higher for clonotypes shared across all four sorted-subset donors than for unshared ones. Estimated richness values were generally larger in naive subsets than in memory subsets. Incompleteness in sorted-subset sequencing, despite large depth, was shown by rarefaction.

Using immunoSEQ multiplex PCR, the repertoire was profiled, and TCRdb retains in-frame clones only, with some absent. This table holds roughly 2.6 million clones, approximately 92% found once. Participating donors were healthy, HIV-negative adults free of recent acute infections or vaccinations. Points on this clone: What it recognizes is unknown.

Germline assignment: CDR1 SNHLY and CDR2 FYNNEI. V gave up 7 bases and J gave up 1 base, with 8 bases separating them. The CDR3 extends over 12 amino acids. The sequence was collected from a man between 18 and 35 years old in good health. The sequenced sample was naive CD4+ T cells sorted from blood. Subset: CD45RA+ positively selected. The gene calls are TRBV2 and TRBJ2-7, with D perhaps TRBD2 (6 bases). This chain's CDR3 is CASMGGSYEQYF. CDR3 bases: TGTGCCAGCATGGGGGGTTCCTACGAGCAGTACTTC.